One sample yielded the 18 T cell receptor beta chains listed below, sequenced in a study of blood T cells in healthy people across ages. A sample-barcoded 5' primer and a J-beta primer mix were used in a second PCR of about 6 to 11 cycles. TCRdb reprocessed the 5' RACE reads via MiXCR and lists one record per CDR3 protein. The profile shows approximately 800,000 distinct CDR3 sequences, approximately 60% of them singletons. The sequenced sample consisted of blood. These receptors all stem from a man aged 35-49 years in good health.

This clonotype was counted between two and nine times. V usage is TRBV7-3 and J usage is TRBJ2-1, with 12 bases fitting TRBD2. The CDR3 is 15 residues long. Germline trimming cut 5 bases from V and 5 bases from J; bases unmatched to any gene: 4. CDR1 and CDR2 from the germline V gene are SGHTA and FQGTGA. The DNA for the CDR3 is TGTGCCAGCAGCCAGACTAGCGGGGGAAACAATGAGCAGTTCTTC. This gives the protein CASSQTSGGNNEQFF.

The V gene is TRBV4-3, the J gene TRBJ2-1; the D is unclear. Trimming removed 1 base from V and 14 bases from J, with 18 bases in between. Per germline, CDR1 LGHNA and CDR2 YSLEER. The CDR3 has 14 amino acids. The CDR3: CASSQADSENTKFF. DNA for the CDR3: TGCGCCAGCAGCCAAGCGGATTCCGAAAACACTAAGTTCTTC.

The chain couples TRBV10-3 to TRBJ2-7; 7 bases match TRBD2. The germline CDR1 and CDR2 sequences are ENHRY and SYGVKD. The CDR3 extends over 19 amino acids. V lost 0 bases, J lost 0 bases, and 14 bases stayed unmatched. CDR3: CAISESHGLADTSSYEQYF. The CDR3 bases are TGTGCCATCAGTGAGTCGCACGGCCTAGCGGATACCAGCTCCTACGAGCAGTACTTC.

The rearrangement joins TRBV10-3 to TRBJ1-1; TRBD1 is a possible D gene (6 bases). Germline lookup yields CDR1 ENHRY and CDR2 SYGVKD. The CDR3 covers 15 residues. Trimming left V 7 bases short and J 11 bases short, with 26 bases between. Here the CDR3 DNA reads TGTGCCATCACCCAACGAGGTACCGGTGGGGGCGCGGCTTTCTTT. It translates to CAITQRGTGGGAAFF.

This clonotype was picked up a small number of times. The chain carries TRBV28 and TRBJ2-3, with TRBD2 identical over 12 bases. Germline V gene lookup returns CDR1 MDHEN and CDR2 SYDVKM. The CDR3 has 17 residues. J lost 2 bases, V lost 4 bases, and 7 bases had no gene match. The DNA for the CDR3 is TGTGCCAGCAGTTCTAAGACTAGCGGGGGATTCACAGATACGCAGTATTTT. Residues: CASSSKTSGGFTDTQYF.

This clonotype was counted a few times. The V and J genes are TRBV3-1 and TRBJ2-7; 8 positions agree with TRBD2. V was clipped by 3 bases and J by 1 base; unmatched bases: 5. Germline assignment: CDR1 LGHDT and CDR2 YNNKEL (reference sequence). The CDR3 has 15 residues. The CDR3: CASSQELAESYEQYF. For the CDR3, the DNA is TGTGCCAGCAGCCAGGAACTAGCGGAGTCCTACGAGCAGTACTTC.

The rearrangement uses TRBV5-1 and TRBJ2-7; D is ambiguous. This CDR3 has 18 residues. Germline-derived CDR1 and CDR2 are SGHRS and YFSETQ. Trimming left V 1 base short and J 0 bases short, with 20 bases between. DNA of the CDR3: TGCGCCAGCAGCTTGACTCCCCCCGGGCTGGGAAGCTCCTACGAGCAGTACTTC. It translates to CASSLTPPGLGSSYEQYF.

This clonotype was counted a few times. This chain links TRBV7-9 with TRBJ2-7, with 7 nucleotides matching TRBD2. V lost 7 bases and J lost 4; bases outside the gene matches: 22. CDR3 size: 18 residues. Looked up from germline, CDR1 is SEHNR and CDR2 is FQNEAQ (reference sequence). In nucleotides, the CDR3 is TGTGCCAGCACCCCTTCTGTGGCGGGAGACCGGCGCGCTTACGAGCAGTACTTC. It codes for CASTPSVAGDRRAYEQYF.

This chain connects TRBV18 to TRBJ1-2; tentatively, D is TRBD1 (5 bases). The CDR3 covers 15 residues. The V gene lost 0 bases and the J gene lost 4 bases, with 12 bases spanning the gap. Germline V gives CDR1 KGHSH, CDR2 LQKENI. CDR3 protein: CASSPPAQGPYGYTF. CDR3 in DNA: TGTGCCAGCTCACCACCGGCGCAGGGTCCCTATGGCTACACCTTC.

The chain uses TRBV18 and TRBJ2-7, with 8 positions matching TRBD1. The CDR3 extends over 14 amino acids. J was trimmed by 5 bases and V by 4 bases; bases with no gene match: 7. Germline values: CDR1 KGHSH, CDR2 LQKENI. CDR3 nucleotide sequence: TGTGCCAGCTCACGGGGACAGGTATTAAACGAGCAGTACTTC. Amino acids: CASSRGQVLNEQYF.

V gene TRBV12-3 or TRBV12-4 combines with J gene TRBJ2-7, with D perhaps TRBD1 (5 bases). The DNA end favors TRBJ2-5, so the J call may be wrong. The CDR3 runs to 14 residues. The CDR3 loop reads CASSLRRPGETQYF. CDR3 bases: TGTGCCAGCAGTTTACGACGGCCAGGGGAGACCCAGTACTTC.

The chain recombines TRBV28 with TRBJ2-7, with D perhaps matching TRBD2 (5 bases). The V and J ends lost 6 bases and 6 bases respectively, with 15 bases between them. This CDR3 has 13 amino acids. CDR1 is MDHEN and CDR2 is SYDVKM in the germline V gene. The CDR3 DNA follows: TGTGCCAGCAGCGATACCGGGATCGGCGAGCAGTACTTC. Translating it yields CASSDTGIGEQYF.

This clonotype came up many times. The CDR3 reads CASSGRAGGPFDEQFF. The CDR3 DNA sequence: TGTGCCAGCAGCGGGAGAGCGGGAGGGCCTTTCGATGAGCAGTTCTTC. The J gene is TRBJ2-1, the V gene TRBV9; 10 positions agree with TRBD2. This CDR3 has 16 residues. Looked up from germline, CDR1 is SGDLS and CDR2 is YYNGEE. V lost 3 bases to trimming and J lost 8 bases; unmatched junction nucleotides: 11.

The rearrangement uses TRBV7-2 and TRBJ2-1, with a tentative D call TRBD2 (5 bases). The J call may be incorrect, as the DNA end agrees better with TRBJ2-7. This CDR3 comprises 16 residues. Germline assignment: CDR1 SGHTA and CDR2 FQGNSA. Written as DNA, the CDR3 is TGTGCCAGCAGCTTACCCCTTGCGGGCGGATACAATGAGCAGTACTTC. Amino acids: CASSLPLAGGYNEQYF.

A few counts support this clonotype. The chain employs TRBV20-1 and TRBJ1-2; 10 nucleotides match TRBD1. Germline lookup yields CDR1 DFQATT and CDR2 SNEGSKA (reference sequence). The CDR3 is 15 residues long. V lost 0 bases, J lost 5 bases, and 6 bases stayed unmatched. The CDR3 here is CSARDLGTGDYGYTF. CDR3 sequence (DNA): TGCAGTGCTAGAGACCTCGGGACAGGGGATTATGGCTACACCTTC.

CDR3 residues: CASSLGPLDYEQYF. The DNA of the CDR3 is TGTGCCAGCAGCCTCGGGCCTCTAGATTACGAGCAGTACTTC. This chain links TRBV13 with TRBJ2-5; no definite D call. The J call may be incorrect, as the DNA end agrees better with TRBJ2-7. The CDR3 is made up of 14 amino acids. Germline CDR1 is PRHDT and CDR2 is FYEKMQ (reference sequence).

This clonotype appeared a few times. The chain is built from TRBV5-1 and TRBJ2-7, with a possible D match to TRBD2 (6 bases). Germline CDR1 reads SGHRS; CDR2 reads YFSETQ. V lost 0 bases and J lost 0, with 13 bases in between. This CDR3 is 16 amino acids long. The CDR3 region is CASSLAHGGDSYEQYF. As DNA, the CDR3 is TGCGCCAGCAGCTTGGCCCACGGGGGAGACTCCTACGAGCAGTACTTC. The variable domain in full, completed from reference TRBV5-1 and TRBJ2-7, reads KAGVTQTPRYLIKTRGQQVTLSCSPISGHRSVSWYQQTPGQGLQFLFEYFSETQRNKGNFPGRFSGRQFSNSRSEMNVSTLELGDSALYLCASSLAHGGDSYEQYFGPGTRLTVT.

This clonotype turned up a few times. The chain links TRBV29-1 to TRBJ2-3; possible D gene TRBD1, 5 bases. Germline V lookup: CDR1 SQVTM, CDR2 ANQGSEA. The CDR3 is 11 residues long. CDR3 sequence: CSGATGDTQYF. The CDR3 bases are TGCAGTGGGGCTACCGGGGATACGCAGTATTTT.